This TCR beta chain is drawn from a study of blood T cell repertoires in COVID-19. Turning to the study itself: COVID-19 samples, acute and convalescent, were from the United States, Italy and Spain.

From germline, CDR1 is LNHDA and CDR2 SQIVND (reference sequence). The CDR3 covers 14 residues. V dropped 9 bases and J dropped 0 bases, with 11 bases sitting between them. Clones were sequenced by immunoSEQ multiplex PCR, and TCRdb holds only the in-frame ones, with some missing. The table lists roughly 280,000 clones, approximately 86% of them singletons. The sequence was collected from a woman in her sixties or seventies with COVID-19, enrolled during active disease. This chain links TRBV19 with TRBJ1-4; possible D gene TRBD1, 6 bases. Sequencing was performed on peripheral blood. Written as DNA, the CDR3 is TGTGCCAGCAGGACAGATGCAACTAATGAAAAACTGTTTTTT. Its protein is CASRTDATNEKLFF.